This T cell receptor beta chain emerged from a study of shared clonotypes between healthy human individuals. Overall study context: Aged 18 to 49, the donors were a couple of women and a few men.

Looked up from germline, CDR1 is MNHEY and CDR2 is SVGAGI. The CDR3 extends over 15 amino acids. J gave up 2 bases and V 7 bases, and 8 bases lay outside the gene matches. Study results and caveats: Roughly 5% of naive CD4 clonotypes were shared across four donors. In general, naive subsets displayed greater estimated richness than memory subsets did.

Only a few counts were recorded for this clone. The antigen remains unidentified. For sorted subsets, 150 to 200 ng DNA per replicate equaled about 30,000 T cell genomes. TCRdb keeps only in-frame clones here, not all; method: immunoSEQ multiplex PCR. The sample holds about 660,000 clones; around 67% are singletons and the top ten take over 1.5%. This receptor was taken from a woman aged 25 to 39 in good health. Sequenced: memory CD4+ T cells sorted from blood. Subset: CD45RA-negative fraction. This rearrangement joins TRBV6-5 to TRBJ1-5; TRBD1 agrees at 7 bases. The CDR3 sequence is CASILGQVGNQPQHF. The DNA for the CDR3 is TGTGCCAGCATCTTAGGACAGGTAGGCAATCAGCCCCAGCATTTT.